Listed here are 24 T cell receptor beta chains from one sample, sequenced in a study of T cell changes during pregnancy in multiple sclerosis. Only in-frame clones appear in the TCRdb table, and some are missing; sequencing was by immunoSEQ multiplex PCR. The sample includes approximately 44,000 clones, around 90% seen only once; the top ten take around 0.7%. The sample consisted of CD4+ T cells from peripheral blood mononuclear cells, taken before pregnancy. These receptors were collected from a female donor with multiple sclerosis, enrolled in a pregnancy study.

The chain is built from TRBV18 and TRBJ2-3, with 9 bases matching TRBD2. This CDR3 is built from 17 residues. CDR1 and CDR2 (germline): KGHSH, LQKENI. V lost 1 base and J lost 2; bases outside the gene matches: 7. CDR3 protein: CASSPLSGGQTTDTQYF. Here the CDR3 DNA reads TGTGCCAGCTCACCACTTAGCGGGGGCCAAACCACAGATACGCAGTATTTT.

The gene calls are TRBV29-1 and TRBJ2-1; TRBD2 agrees at 13 bases. Germline lookup yields CDR1 SQVTM and CDR2 ANQGSEA. The junction had 9 bases not matched to a gene; V was cut back by 5 bases and J by 8 bases. The CDR3 extends over 15 amino acids. DNA of the CDR3: TGCAGCGTTTTTAAGACTAGCGGGAGGAGTGATGAGCAGTTCTTC. Residues: CSVFKTSGRSDEQFF.

In this sample, this clone turned up a few times. CDR3 protein: CASSDPSRGTGELFF. The CDR3 DNA is TGCGCCAGCAGTGATCCTAGTCGTGGGACCGGGGAGCTGTTTTTT. The chain combines TRBV10-1 with TRBJ2-2, with D unresolved. V dropped 3 bases and J dropped 5 bases, with 13 bases sitting between them. The CDR3 runs to 15 residues. CDR1 is WNHNN and CDR2 is SYGVQD in the germline V gene (reference sequence).

The V call is TRBV5-1, the J call TRBJ2-5; a weak D match, TRBD2 (6 bases). The CDR3 is made up of 13 amino acids. Germline-derived CDR1 and CDR2 are SGHRS and YFSETQ. V shed 4 bases and J shed 2 bases, with 9 bases lying between them. The CDR3: CASSPGDQETQYF. The CDR3 DNA reads as TGCGCCAGCAGCCCGGGGGATCAAGAGACCCAGTACTTC.

The chain carries TRBV7-6 and TRBJ2-1; 11 nucleotides align to TRBD2. Germline V CDR1 and CDR2: SGHVS, FNYEAQ. There are 16 residues in the CDR3. Losses at the gene ends were 5 bases for V and 6 bases for J; bases not matched to a gene: 9. CDR3 DNA: TGTGCCAGCAGCCCGATTACTAGCGGGGGTGTCAATGAGCAGTTCTTC. It is translated as CASSPITSGGVNEQFF.

V gene TRBV19 combines with J gene TRBJ2-2; D not resolved. The germline CDR1 and CDR2 sequences are LNHDA and SQIVND (reference sequence). Trimming cost V 2 bases and J 2 bases, with 9 bases left between them. The CDR3 is made up of 15 amino acids. CDR3 bases: TGTGCCAGTAGTATATACTACCCAAACACCGGGGAGCTGTTTTTT. This gives the protein CASSIYYPNTGELFF.

The sample holds one count of this clone. The chain links TRBV4-1 to TRBJ1-5; TRBD1 aligns across 7 bases. This CDR3 spans 15 amino acids. J gave up 4 bases and V 1 base, and 4 bases lay outside the gene matches. CDR1 and CDR2 (germline): MGHRA, YSYEKL. CDR3 coding DNA: TGCGCCAGCAGCCAAGCCCCGGGACAGAATCAGCCCCAGCATTTT. Protein sequence: CASSQAPGQNQPQHF.

V usage is TRBV18 and J usage is TRBJ1-5; D is perhaps TRBD1 (5 bases). V lost 2 bases to trimming and J lost 6 bases, with 14 bases between them. Germline CDR1 and CDR2: KGHSH and LQKENI. The CDR3 has 15 amino acids. The CDR3 nucleotides read TGTGCCAGCTCACCAGGGGGGGTCCTAGGTCAGCCCCAGCATTTT. Its translation: CASSPGGVLGQPQHF.

V gene TRBV5-1 combines with J gene TRBJ2-7; D is uncertain. Germline CDR1 and CDR2: SGHRS and YFSETQ. The V end was cut by 4 bases, the J end by 0 bases, with 2 bases between. The CDR3 is 11 residues long. Here the CDR3 DNA reads TGCGCCAGCAGCCACTCCTACGAGCAGTACTTC. It yields the protein CASSHSYEQYF.

V and J are TRBV6-6 and TRBJ1-1, with 7 bases lining up with TRBD1. CDR3 length: 12 residues. Germline CDR1 is MNHNY and CDR2 is SVGAGI (reference sequence). Trimming took 6 bases from V and 11 from J; bases not matched to a gene: 9. The CDR3 loop reads CASRKYRGGAFF. Written as DNA, the CDR3 is TGTGCCAGCAGGAAGTACAGGGGAGGCGCTTTCTTT.

The V call is TRBV27, the J call TRBJ2-6; D gene unclear. V shed 8 bases and J shed 0 bases, with 11 bases lying between them. In germline, CDR1 is MNHEY, CDR2 SMNVEV (reference sequence). There are 15 residues in the CDR3. The CDR3 loop reads CASASMFSGANVLTF. The CDR3 DNA follows: TGTGCCAGCGCAAGCATGTTCTCTGGGGCCAACGTCCTGACTTTC.

This clone was picked up one time. The chain couples TRBV7-8 to TRBJ2-3; 8 positions agree with TRBD2. This CDR3 is built from 16 residues. Losses at the gene ends were 1 base for V and 7 bases for J; bases not matched to a gene: 10. Germline CDR1 SGHVS, CDR2 FQNEAQ. The CDR3 DNA sequence: TGTGCCAGCAGCTTAGTAGGACTAGCCCAGGGGAATACGCAGTATTTT. Translating gives CASSLVGLAQGNTQYF.

The chain combines TRBV7-7 with TRBJ2-5, with a tentative D call TRBD1 (6 bases). V lost 3 bases and J 9 bases, leaving 14 bases between the germline ends. The V gene's germline CDR1 is SSHAT and CDR2 FNYEAQ (reference sequence). There are 13 residues in the CDR3. CDR3 loop: CASSFTGKGAQYF. The CDR3 nucleotides read TGTGCCAGCAGCTTCACAGGGAAGGGGGCCCAGTACTTC.

The genes are TRBV28 and TRBJ1-4; TRBD1 aligns across 11 bases. This CDR3 is built from 14 residues. The germline V gene has CDR1 MDHEN and CDR2 SYDVKM. J gave up 10 bases and V 8 bases, and 9 bases lay outside the gene matches. CDR3 protein: CASAPGQGGAKLFF. The CDR3 DNA is TGTGCCAGCGCCCCGGGACAGGGGGGGGCAAAACTGTTTTTT.

The DNA of the CDR3 is TGTGCCAGCAGTGAACCGACAGGGGGCCGGATGAACACTGAAGCTTTCTTT. This sequence encodes CASSEPTGGRMNTEAFF. The V gene is TRBV6-1, the J gene TRBJ1-1, with 10 bases that match TRBD1. This CDR3 is built from 17 residues. V lost 2 bases, J lost 0 bases, and 6 bases stayed unmatched. CDR1 is MNHNS and CDR2 is SASEGT in the germline V gene.

The chain links TRBV2 to TRBJ1-1, with 7 nucleotides matching TRBD1. With 6 bases clipped from V and 11 bases from J, the junction kept 9 bases outside the gene matches. The V gene's germline CDR1 is SNHLY and CDR2 FYNNEI. The CDR3 is made up of 12 amino acids. As DNA, the CDR3 is TGTGCCAGCAGACTACAGGGGCTCAAGGCTTTCTTT. Protein: CASRLQGLKAFF.

This clone came up once. The chain links TRBV29-1 to TRBJ1-4; 8 positions match TRBD1. V dropped 6 bases and J dropped 5; count of bases not matched to a gene: 8. The CDR3 loop spans 14 amino acids. From germline, CDR1 is SQVTM and CDR2 ANQGSEA. CDR3 coding DNA: TGCAGCGTGGCGGACAGGGAAAGAAATGAAAAACTGTTTTTT. This translates into CSVADRERNEKLFF.

The chain recombines TRBV11-3 with TRBJ2-2; D remains ambiguous. Germline assignment: CDR1 SGHNT and CDR2 YENEEA. Trimming shortened V by 0 bases and J by 6 bases, and 5 bases separated the two germline ends. This CDR3 is built from 13 residues. CDR3 residues: CASSLERPGELFF. The CDR3 DNA reads TGTGCCAGCAGCTTAGAGCGTCCCGGGGAGCTGTTTTTT.

This clone was observed a handful of times. The chain employs TRBV18 and TRBJ1-2; the match to TRBD1 covers 7 bases. J lost 7 bases, V lost 3 bases, and 8 bases had no gene match. CDR3 length: 14 amino acids. Germline CDR1 and CDR2: KGHSH and LQKENI. The CDR3 nucleotides are TGTGCCAGCTCACCCAAACAGGGGTTTAGTGGCTACACCTTC. Amino acid sequence: CASSPKQGFSGYTF.

On this clone itself: This specimen includes other DNA sequences encoding the same CDR3. This sequence joins TRBV6-5 and TRBJ2-2, with 8 bases fitting TRBD1. Germline trimming cut 6 bases from V and 4 bases from J; bases unmatched to any gene: 4. CDR1 and CDR2 from the germline V gene are MNHEY and SVGAGI. The CDR3 contains 14 residues. The DNA of the CDR3 is TGTGCCAGCAGCCGACAGGGGACCACCGGGGAGCTGTTTTTT. This codes for CASSRQGTTGELFF.

This clone is a singleton in its sample. The rearrangement joins TRBV4-2 to TRBJ1-2; TRBD1 is a possible D gene (6 bases). Trimming left V 1 base short and J 4 bases short, with 10 bases between. Germline CDR1 reads LGHNA; CDR2 reads YNFKEQ. The CDR3 sequence is 14 residues long. The CDR3 DNA reads TGTGCCAGCAGCCAAGGACAAGGGGGCTATGGCTACACCTTC. As protein: CASSQGQGGYGYTF.

The chain couples TRBV5-4 to TRBJ1-2; 10 bases are a match to TRBD1. The CDR3 has 16 amino acids. V lost 2 bases and J lost 7; bases outside the gene matches: 11. Germline CDR1 is SGHNT and CDR2 is YYREEE (reference sequence). As DNA, the CDR3 is TGTGCCAGCAGCTTATATACGCCGGGACAGGGGCTTGGCTACACCTTC. It encodes CASSLYTPGQGLGYTF.

This clone has a handful of counts. J is TRBJ2-2 and V is TRBV23-1; D might be TRBD2 (5 bases). TRBV23-1 is an open reading frame, and its role is uncertain. V was clipped by 10 bases and J by 1 base, with 25 bases between them. This CDR3 is built from 18 residues. CDR3 nucleotides: TGCGCCATCCTCGCCCAGGAACCCTCTCGGGAGAACACCGGGGAGCTGTTTTTT. Translated, it gives CAILAQEPSRENTGELFF.

The chain's CDR3 is CASSLAAGAYTGELFF. CDR3 DNA: TGCGCCAGCAGCTTGGCCGCGGGGGCCTACACCGGGGAGCTGTTTTTT. The chain uses TRBV5-1 and TRBJ2-2, with D tentatively TRBD2 (7 bases). The ends were cut back, 0 bases at V and 3 bases at J, with 12 bases in the middle. Germline CDR1 and CDR2: SGHRS and YFSETQ. This CDR3 spans 16 amino acids.